This is a list of T cell receptor beta chains from one sample in a study of OX40 agonist ivuxolimab in advanced cancers. Repertoires were generated with immunoSEQ multiplex PCR, while TCRdb's copy carries only in-frame clones and drops some. Here the sample spans 55,000 to 70,000 clones, approximately 80% being singletons. The sample in question was CD4+ or CD8+ T cells sorted from blood, obtained in a trial of the OX40 agonist ivuxolimab. The receptors here all came from an adult with an advanced solid tumor such as melanoma, head and neck, liver or kidney cancer. The CDR3 runs from the conserved cysteine through the conserved F or W. Each record gives: D gene, J gene, V gene, clone size, CDR3 DNA, CDR3 protein. D genes are given only for firm matches. Where a row states a size, it is once, few, many or the class of an expanded clone; other rows omit it.

D: NA; J: TRBJ2-7; V: TRBV5-1; size: NA; DNA: TGCGCCAGCAGCTTGGGGATGGCCAGGGCGTCCGAGCAGTACTTC; CDR3: CASSLGMARASEQYF
D: NA; J: TRBJ1-2; V: TRBV6-6; size: NA; DNA: TGTGCCAGCAGTCACTCTTCGGGCTACACCTTC; CDR3: CASSHSSGYTF
D: TRBD1; J: TRBJ2-3; V: TRBV7-2; size: NA; DNA: TGTGCCAGCAGACCTACAGGGGGCACAGATACGCAGTATTTT; CDR3: CASRPTGGTDTQYF
D: TRBD1; J: TRBJ1-2; V: TRBV14; size: NA; DNA: TGTGCCAGCAGCCCTTTGACAGGGGTCGAGGGGTATGGCTACACCTTC; CDR3: CASSPLTGVEGYGYTF
D: TRBD2; J: TRBJ2-1; V: TRBV9; size: once; DNA: TGTGCCAGCAGCGCCGTAGCGGGGGGGCTGGATGAGCAGTTCTTC; CDR3: CASSAVAGGLDEQFF
D: NA; J: TRBJ1-1; V: TRBV11-1; size: NA; DNA: TGTGCCAGCAGGTCATGGGGCTTTGAAGCTTTCTTT; CDR3: CASRSWGFEAFF
D: NA; J: TRBJ2-7; V: TRBV11-2; size: once; DNA: TGTGCCAGCAGCAAGGGGCGGGCCTACGAGCAGTACTTC; CDR3: CASSKGRAYEQYF
D: NA; J: TRBJ2-1; V: TRBV7-2; size: NA; DNA: TGTGCCAGCAGCACCACCTCTTACAATGAGCAGTTCTTC; CDR3: CASSTTSYNEQFF
D: NA; J: TRBJ1-2; V: TRBV28; size: NA; DNA: TGTGCCAGCAGGACAGGACAGAACTATGGCTACACCTTC; CDR3: CASRTGQNYGYTF
D: NA; J: TRBJ2-5; V: TRBV5-1; size: NA; DNA: TGCGCCAGCAGCTCGAAGGTAGGGTTGGAGACCCAGTACTTC; CDR3: CASSSKVGLETQYF
D: TRBD1; J: TRBJ1-5; V: TRBV15; size: NA; DNA: TGTGCCACCAGCAGAGAAGGACAGGGGGTAAATCCCCAGCATTTT; CDR3: CATSREGQGVNPQHF
D: NA; J: TRBJ2-4; V: TRBV21-1; size: NA; DNA: TGTGCCAGCAGGAGGACTAACAGGGGCCGTTTTCAGTACTTC; CDR3: CASRRTNRGRFQYF
D: TRBD1; J: TRBJ1-2; V: TRBV29-1; size: NA; DNA: TGCAGCGCGCGGGACAGGGTCGGCTACACCTTC; CDR3: CSARDRVGYTF
D: NA; J: TRBJ1-1; V: TRBV6-4; size: few; DNA: TGTGCCAGCATTCCCACGGGCGGTGAAGCTTTCTTT; CDR3: CASIPTGGEAFF
D: TRBD2; J: TRBJ2-3; V: TRBV28; size: once; DNA: TGTGCCAGCAGCCAGAGCGGGACGGCCGGCACAGATACGCAGTATTTT; CDR3: CASSQSGTAGTDTQYF
D: NA; J: TRBJ1-2; V: TRBV14; size: NA; DNA: TGTGCCAGCAGCCGCGCCAGGGCCCAAGGCTACACCTTC; CDR3: CASSRARAQGYTF
D: TRBD2; J: TRBJ2-1; V: TRBV7-9; size: NA; DNA: TGTGCCAGCAGCTTACCTCCCCGGCTCTCGCGGGGGGGCCATGAGCAGTTCTTC; CDR3: CASSLPPRLSRGGHEQFF
D: TRBD2; J: TRBJ2-3; V: TRBV5-6; size: NA; DNA: TGTGCCAGCAGCTTGGTCGGGGGGGCGGCAGATACGCAGTATTTT; CDR3: CASSLVGGAADTQYF
D: NA; J: TRBJ2-7; V: TRBV11-2; size: NA; DNA: TGTGCCAGCAGCTTAAAGGGGCAGCTCTACGAGCAGTACTTC; CDR3: CASSLKGQLYEQYF
D: TRBD1; J: TRBJ2-7; V: TRBV28; size: NA; DNA: TGTGCCAGCTGCTCTGACAGGGACGAGCAGTACTTC; CDR3: CASCSDRDEQYF
D: NA; J: TRBJ2-5; V: TRBV28; size: few; DNA: TGTGCCAGCAGTTCCGACCGCACGCCGGGGAGGGAGACCCAGTACTTC; CDR3: CASSSDRTPGRETQYF
D: NA; J: TRBJ1-2; V: TRBV7-2; size: once; DNA: TGTGCCAGCAGCCAACGGCCAGAAACTAACTATGGCTACACCTTC; CDR3: CASSQRPETNYGYTF
D: NA; J: TRBJ1-2; V: TRBV6-5; size: NA; DNA: TGTGCCAGCAGTTACTCGGGCGGTAACTATGGCTACACCTTC; CDR3: CASSYSGGNYGYTF